The subject of this entry is one T cell receptor beta chain. These data come from a study of blood T cell repertoires in COVID-19. Across the study: Acute and convalescent COVID-19 samples came from the United States, Italy and Spain. T cells, B-cell-depleted T cells, or PBMCs provided the cDNA or gDNA that served as material.

This CDR3 comprises 14 residues. Germline values: CDR1 SNHLY, CDR2 FYNNEI. With 3 bases clipped from V and 3 bases from J, the junction kept 4 bases outside the gene matches. Methods used by the authors: Amplification from reference gene primers served as the basis for estimated nucleated cell counts. Sequencing was performed with immunoSEQ multiplex PCR; in TCRdb, only in-frame clones are kept and a portion is missing. The D gene and trimming were derived from the DNA, and the V and J assignments and clone size from that table. This sample has about 190,000 clones, with just under 80% found just once.

V usage is TRBV2 and J usage is TRBJ2-7, with 8 bases fitting TRBD1. The receptor's source is a woman over 75 with active or convalescent COVID-19. Sample: peripheral blood. CDR3 bases: TGTGCCAGCAGTGACCAGGGGGCCTACTACGAGCAGTACTTC. This codes for CASSDQGAYYEQYF. The variable domain in full, with the rest retrieved from reference TRBV2 and TRBJ2-7, is EPEVTQTPSHQVTQMGQEVILRCVPISNHLYFYWYRQILGQKVEFLVSFYNNEISEKSEIFDDQFSVERPDGSNFTLKIRSTKLEDSAMYFCASSDQGAYYEQYFGPGTRLTVT.